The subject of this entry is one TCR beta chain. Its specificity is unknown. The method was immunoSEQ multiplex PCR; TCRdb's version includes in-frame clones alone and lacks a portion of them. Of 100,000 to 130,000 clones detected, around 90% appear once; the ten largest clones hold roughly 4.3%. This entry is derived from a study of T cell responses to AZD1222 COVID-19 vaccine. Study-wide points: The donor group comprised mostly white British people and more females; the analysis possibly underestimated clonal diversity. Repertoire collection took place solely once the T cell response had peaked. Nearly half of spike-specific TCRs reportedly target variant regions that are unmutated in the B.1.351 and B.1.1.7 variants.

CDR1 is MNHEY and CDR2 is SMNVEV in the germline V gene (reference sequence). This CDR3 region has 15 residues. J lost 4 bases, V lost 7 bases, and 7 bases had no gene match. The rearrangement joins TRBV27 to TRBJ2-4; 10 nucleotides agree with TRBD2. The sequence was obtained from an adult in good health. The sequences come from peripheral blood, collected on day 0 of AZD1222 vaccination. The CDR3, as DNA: TGTGCCAGCAATCCAACTAGCGGGACGAAAAACATTCAGTACTTC. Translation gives CASNPTSGTKNIQYF.